These 20 T cell receptor beta chains share one sample of origin, sequenced in a study of blood T cell repertoires in COVID-19. Profiled with immunoSEQ multiplex PCR; TCRdb holds only in-frame clones, not every one. The sample shows 150,000 to 200,000 clones, 82% of them seen only once. Sequencing was performed on PBMCs or T cells enriched from blood (not recorded which). The receptor set was obtained from a woman aged 60-70 years with acute COVID-19.

The rearrangement uses TRBV13 and TRBJ2-2; 10 nucleotides line up with TRBD2. Germline loops: CDR1 PRHDT, CDR2 FYEKMQ (reference sequence). The junction had 3 bases not matched to a gene; V was cut back by 0 bases and J by 5 bases. The CDR3 spans 16 residues. In nucleotides, the CDR3 is TGTGCCAGCAGCTTAGGAGCGGGAGGGAGGACCGGGGAGCTGTTTTTT. Its translation is CASSLGAGGRTGELFF. The full variable domain, with the rest looked up from reference TRBV13 and TRBJ2-2, is AAGVIQSPRHLIKEKRETATLKCYPIPRHDTVYWYQQGPGQDPQFLISFYEKMQSDKGSIPDRFSAQQFSDYHSELNMSSLELGDSALYFCASSLGAGGRTGELFFGEGSRLTVL.

This chain connects TRBV6-6 to TRBJ2-7; 7 nucleotides line up with TRBD1. After removal of 5 bases from V and 1 base from J, the junction contained 5 bases not matched to a gene. This CDR3 is 14 amino acids long. Per germline, CDR1 MNHNY and CDR2 SVGAGI (reference sequence). This chain's CDR3 is CASSPDRVSYEQYF. The CDR3 nucleotides are TGTGCCAGCAGTCCCGACAGGGTTTCCTACGAGCAGTACTTC.

This clone was detected only a few times. V is TRBV10-1 and J is TRBJ2-2; TRBD2 aligns across 7 bases. The CDR3 is 13 amino acids. Trimming cost V 4 bases and J 8 bases; bases outside gene matches: 4. Per the germline V gene, CDR1 is WNHNN and CDR2 is SYGVQD (reference sequence). For the CDR3, the DNA is TGCGCCAGCAGTGCAAGCGGGACGGGGGAGCTGTTTTTT. It translates to CASSASGTGELFF.

The chain uses TRBV4-3 and TRBJ1-4, with TRBD1 as a possible D gene (5 bases). The germline V gene has CDR1 LGHNA and CDR2 YSLEER. V lost 4 bases and J lost 2, with 14 bases in between. The CDR3 has 16 residues. Here the CDR3 DNA reads TGCGCCAGCAGCCGCGGGGGAGGAGGGACTAATGAAAAACTGTTTTTT. It is translated as CASSRGGGGTNEKLFF.

The V and J genes are TRBV20-1 and TRBJ2-7, with D uncertain. Trimming took off 5 bases at V and 4 bases at J, with 9 bases between the two ends. This CDR3 contains 11 residues. In germline, CDR1 is DFQATT, CDR2 SNEGSKA (reference sequence). Here the CDR3 reads CSARSWYEQYF. The CDR3 DNA reads as TGCAGTGCTCGTAGTTGGTACGAGCAGTACTTC.

DNA for the CDR3: TGTGCCAGCAGCTTAGCGCAGACAGGGGGCCCCTTCCTGTTCTTC. Its protein product is CASSLAQTGGPFLFF. The chain employs TRBV7-2 and TRBJ2-1, with 10 bases lining up with TRBD1. Germline CDR1 reads SGHTA; CDR2 reads FQGNSA. J was trimmed by 15 bases and V by 0 bases; bases with no gene match: 11. The CDR3 runs to 15 residues.

The V gene is TRBV4-3, the J gene TRBJ2-5, with 7 bases identical to TRBD2. The CDR3 length is 16 residues. Germline assignment: CDR1 LGHNA and CDR2 YSLEER. J lost 3 bases, V lost 2 bases, and 9 bases had no gene match. The CDR3 DNA is TGCGCCAGCAGCCAATCAGCGGGAATGGTGGAAGAGACCCAGTACTTC. Encoded protein: CASSQSAGMVEETQYF.

The table lists this clone with a few counts. The chain is built from TRBV13 and TRBJ2-3; 12 bases map to TRBD2. This CDR3 spans 17 amino acids. Germline V lookup: CDR1 PRHDT, CDR2 FYEKMQ (reference sequence). The V segment lost 5 bases and the J segment 3 bases; nucleotides outside the gene matches: 9. This chain's CDR3 is CASSLVGLAGNTDTQYF. The CDR3, as DNA: TGTGCCAGCAGCCTCGTAGGACTAGCGGGAAATACAGATACGCAGTATTTT.

This clone was seen a single time. The chain joins TRBV4-3 to TRBJ2-2, with a possible D match to TRBD1 (6 bases). The CDR3 runs 15 residues. Germline V CDR1 and CDR2: LGHNA, YSLEER. Trimming shortened V by 1 base and J by 7 bases, and 13 bases separated the two germline ends. The CDR3 coding sequence is TGCGCCAGCAGCCAAGTGGTGGGGGCGGGCGGGGAGCTGTTTTTT. Translated: CASSQVVGAGGELFF.

The rearrangement joins TRBV5-8 to TRBJ2-3; 7 nucleotides align to TRBD2. Germline CDR1 and CDR2: SGHTS and YDEGEE. This CDR3 comprises 17 residues. Unmatched junction bases numbered 9, after V lost 0 bases and J lost 2 bases. CDR3 DNA sequence: TGTGCCAGCAGCTTGGATCAAGCGGGATATACCACAGATACGCAGTATTTT. Protein sequence: CASSLDQAGYTTDTQYF.

The CDR3 DNA follows: TGTGCCAGCAGTTTATTCTCGGGAATTAGCGGGGGTGAGCAGTTCTTC. Protein product: CASSLFSGISGGEQFF. The rearrangement links TRBV27 to TRBJ2-1, with 9 positions matching TRBD2. Germline values: CDR1 MNHEY, CDR2 SMNVEV (reference sequence). This CDR3 spans 16 amino acids. V shed 1 base, J shed 9 bases, and the junction held 10 bases outside the gene matches.

This chain joins TRBV28 and TRBJ1-2; no clear D gene. CDR1 MDHEN and CDR2 SYDVKM come from the germline V gene. The CDR3 is 12 residues long. The V end was cut by 6 bases, the J end by 4 bases, with 9 bases between. The CDR3 is CASRERAYGYTF. The CDR3 region has the DNA TGTGCCAGCAGGGAGCGGGCCTATGGCTACACCTTC.

This clone is medium-sized (0.01 to 0.1%) within its sample. This chain joins TRBV7-9 and TRBJ2-7; weak D call: TRBD1 (7 bases). V was trimmed by 5 bases and J by 7 bases, leaving 15 bases between them. The CDR3 is 13 amino acids. Per the germline V gene, CDR1 is SEHNR and CDR2 is FQNEAQ (reference sequence). CDR3 residues: CASSLTGAGEQYF. The CDR3 DNA follows: TGTGCCAGCAGCCTAACAGGGGCGGGGGAGCAGTACTTC. The entire variable domain, with the rest obtained from reference TRBV7-9 and TRBJ2-7, is as follows: DTGVSQNPRHKITKRGQNVTFRCDPISEHNRLYWYRQTLGQGPEFLTYFQNEAQLEKSRLLSDRFSAERPKGSFSTLEIQRTEQGDSAMYLCASSLTGAGEQYFGPGTRLTVT.

This chain uses TRBV24-1 with TRBJ1-4, with 8 positions matching TRBD1. Trimming cost V 4 bases and J 8 bases; bases outside gene matches: 8. The CDR3 runs 15 residues. Germline CDR1 is KGHDR and CDR2 is SFDVKD. In DNA, the CDR3 is TGTGCCACCAGTGACTCCGGGACAGGAGGGGAAAAACTGTTTTTT. Translation: CATSDSGTGGEKLFF.

V and J are TRBV21-1 and TRBJ1-3; the D call in the table, TRBD1, was not verified against the DNA. TRBV21-1 is tagged as a pseudogene. The CDR3 runs 15 residues. The CDR3 is CASSTGQDPGNTIYF. Written as DNA, the CDR3 is TGTGCCAGCAGCACAGGACAGGACCCTGGAAACACCATATATTTT.

V and J are TRBV4-1 and TRBJ1-5, with no clear D. CDR1 and CDR2 from the germline V gene are MGHRA and YSYEKL. The V gene lost 3 bases and the J gene lost 1 base, with 7 bases spanning the gap. This CDR3 has 14 residues. The CDR3 nucleotides read TGCGCCAGCAGCCATGGGCAGAGCAATCAGCCCCAGCATTTT. It translates to CASSHGQSNQPQHF.

This chain links TRBV7-2 with TRBJ1-4; 7 bases map to TRBD1. This CDR3 has 14 amino acids. Trimming at V came to 4 bases and at J to 8 bases, leaving 7 bases not matched to a gene. Germline values: CDR1 SGHTA, CDR2 FQGNSA. The CDR3 loop reads CASSWRGPEEKLFF. Written as DNA, the CDR3 is TGTGCCAGCAGCTGGAGGGGGCCTGAAGAAAAACTGTTTTTT.

The V call is TRBV3-1 (or the pseudogene TRBV3-2), the J call TRBJ2-3, with 8 bases identical to TRBD2. V lost 4 bases, J lost 0 bases, and 3 bases stayed unmatched. Germline V gene data show CDR1 as LGHDT and CDR2 as YNNKEL (reference sequence). The CDR3 has 15 amino acids. The CDR3 nucleotides read TGTGCCAGCAGCCTACGGGGGGGGAGCACAGATACGCAGTATTTT. This translates into CASSLRGGSTDTQYF.

The chain is built from TRBV5-1 and TRBJ2-1, with 10 nucleotides matching TRBD1. The CDR3 sequence is 17 residues long. V shed 4 bases and J 3 bases; nucleotides not matched to a gene: 10. Germline CDR1 and CDR2: SGHRS and YFSETQ. CDR3 sequence (DNA): TGCGCCAGCAGCGCTGACCGACGGGACAGGGGCTACAATGAGCAGTTCTTC. Protein: CASSADRRDRGYNEQFF.

The V call is TRBV5-4, the J call TRBJ2-3; 7 bases match TRBD2. J gave up 0 bases and V 4 bases, and 8 bases lay outside the gene matches. This CDR3 is 16 amino acids long. Germline V gives CDR1 SGHNT, CDR2 YYREEE (reference sequence). DNA of the CDR3: TGTGCCAGCAGCCTAAGTCTAGCGGCTAGCACAGATACGCAGTATTTT. It translates to CASSLSLAASTDTQYF.